This entry lists 10 T cell receptor beta chains sequenced from one sample in a study of vaccination effects on CD4 cells after COVID-19. At the end of 10 days of culture, CD4+ T cells were isolated. Participants received two doses of either the BNT162b2 or mRNA-1273 vaccine. Sequenced by immunoSEQ multiplex PCR; TCRdb stores in-frame clones only, minus some. The sample has under 55,000 clones, 65% to 80% seen once. For these TCRs, the target antigens are not known. Material: CD4+ T cells from PBMCs cultured without peptide, obtained after COVID-19 vaccination. These receptors all stem from a human donor who received a COVID-19 vaccine.

The gene calls are TRBV2 and TRBJ1-3, with D possibly TRBD1 on 6 matching bases. The CDR3 sequence is 16 residues long. In germline, CDR1 is SNHLY, CDR2 FYNNEI. V dropped 1 base and J dropped 2 bases, with 12 bases sitting between them. CDR3 coding DNA: TGTGCCAGCAGTGAAGAGAGGGGGTGGACTGGAAACACCATATATTTT. It translates to CASSEERGWTGNTIYF.

This sequence joins TRBV5-5 and TRBJ1-5; the D gene is possibly TRBD1 (5 bases). The ends were cut back, 4 bases at V and 0 bases at J, with 14 bases in the middle. The CDR3 extends over 16 amino acids. Germline V lookup: CDR1 SGHKS, CDR2 YYEKEE (reference sequence). The CDR3 region is CASSPVTASSNQPQHF. CDR3 DNA sequence: TGTGCCAGCAGCCCGGTGACAGCATCTAGCAATCAGCCCCAGCATTTT. The variable domain in full, with the rest retrieved from reference TRBV5-5 and TRBJ1-5, is DAGVTQSPTHLIKTRGQQVTLRCSPISGHKSVSWYQQVLGQGPQFIFQYYEKEERGRGNFPDRFSARQFPNYSSELNVNALLLGDSALYLCASSPVTASSNQPQHFGDGTRLSIL.

V and J are TRBV19 and TRBJ2-1; D is unclear. Trimming removed 5 bases from V and 0 bases from J, with 14 bases in between. The CDR3 spans 16 residues. In germline, CDR1 is LNHDA, CDR2 SQIVND (reference sequence). In DNA, the CDR3 is TGTGCCAGTAGTCCGACCCAGACCAACTCCTACAATGAGCAGTTCTTC. This sequence encodes CASSPTQTNSYNEQFF.

The CDR3 spells CASSQVEGGTDTQYF. The CDR3, as DNA: TGTGCCAGCAGCCAAGTCGAGGGAGGGACAGATACGCAGTATTTT. The chain combines TRBV4-2 with TRBJ2-3; 7 positions match TRBD2. This CDR3 is built from 15 residues. The V gene end was trimmed by 1 base and the J gene end by 3 bases; junction bases not matched to a gene: 4. Germline values: CDR1 LGHNA, CDR2 YNFKEQ.

This sequence joins TRBV3-1 (or the pseudogene TRBV3-2) and TRBJ2-7, with a tentative D call TRBD1 (5 bases). The CDR3 is 16 amino acids. V was shortened by 0 bases and J by 1 base, with 13 bases between the two germline ends. Germline values: CDR1 LGHDT, CDR2 YNNKEL (reference sequence). CDR3 in amino acids: CASSQDPLDSSYEQYF. CDR3 bases: TGTGCCAGCAGCCAAGATCCCCTAGACAGTTCCTACGAGCAGTACTTC.

CDR3 bases: TGCGCCAGCAGTCCCCACGGGGTTCAGCCCCAGCATTTT. Protein: CASSPHGVQPQHF. The rearrangement joins TRBV10-1 to TRBJ1-5; D gene unclear. CDR3 size: 13 residues. Germline-derived CDR1 and CDR2 are WNHNN and SYGVQD (reference sequence). Trimming pared 5 bases from V and 6 bases from J, leaving 11 bases between.

The CDR3 DNA follows: TGTGCCAGCACCCCCGGGGAAAATTCACCCCTCCACTTT. As protein: CASTPGENSPLHF. The rearrangement joins TRBV6-5 to TRBJ1-6; D gene unclear. CDR1 is MNHEY and CDR2 is SVGAGI in the germline V gene. Trimming took 7 bases from V and 7 from J, leaving 11 bases between them. The CDR3 loop spans 13 amino acids.

V gene TRBV27 combines with J gene TRBJ2-2, with TRBD2 matching 10 bases. J was trimmed by 5 bases and V by 5 bases; bases with no gene match: 8. The V gene's germline CDR1 is MNHEY and CDR2 SMNVEV (reference sequence). This CDR3 has 16 residues. The CDR3 nucleotides are TGTGCCAGCAGTCCCGGACTAGCGGCTACAACCGGGGAGCTGTTTTTT. It yields the protein CASSPGLAATTGELFF.

The rearrangement links TRBV25-1 to TRBJ2-7; no reliable D call. V was cut by 3 bases and J by 4 bases, with 10 bases left in between. The CDR3 consists of 13 residues. The germline V gene has CDR1 MGHDK and CDR2 SYGVNS. CDR3 in amino acids: CASSDEHFYEQYF. CDR3 DNA sequence: TGTGCCAGCAGTGACGAACACTTTTACGAGCAGTACTTC.

This chain uses TRBV11-3 with TRBJ2-5; D may be TRBD1 (7 bases). V lost 4 bases and J 1 base, leaving 13 bases between the germline ends. Per germline, CDR1 SGHNT and CDR2 YENEEA. This CDR3 spans 15 amino acids. The CDR3 loop is CASSSGGTAQETQYF. DNA for the CDR3: TGTGCCAGCAGCTCAGGCGGGACAGCCCAAGAGACCCAGTACTTC.